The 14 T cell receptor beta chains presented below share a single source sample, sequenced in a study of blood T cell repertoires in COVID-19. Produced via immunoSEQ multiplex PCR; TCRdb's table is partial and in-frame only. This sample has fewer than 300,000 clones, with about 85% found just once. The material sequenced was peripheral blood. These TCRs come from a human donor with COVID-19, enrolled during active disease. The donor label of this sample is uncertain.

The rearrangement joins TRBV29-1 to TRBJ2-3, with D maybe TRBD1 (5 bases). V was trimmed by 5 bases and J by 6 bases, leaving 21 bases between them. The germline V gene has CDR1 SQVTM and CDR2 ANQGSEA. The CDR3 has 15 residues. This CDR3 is CSVLFSPGPGDTQYF. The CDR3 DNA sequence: TGCAGCGTTCTATTCTCCCCAGGGCCGGGCGATACGCAGTATTTT.

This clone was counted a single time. CDR3 region: CASSQGANTDTQYF. In nucleotides, the CDR3 is TGTGCCAGCAGCCAGGGGGCCAACACAGATACGCAGTATTTT. The chain is built from TRBV6-2 or TRBV6-3 and TRBJ2-3; 8 bases are shared with TRBD1. The CDR3 has 14 residues. Germline values: CDR1 MNHEY, CDR2 SVGEGT. Unmatched junction bases numbered 4, after V lost 6 bases and J lost 2 bases.

The CDR3 sequence is CASVLAGGSYNEQFF. The CDR3 nucleotides read TGTGCCAGCGTTCTAGCGGGAGGTTCCTACAATGAGCAGTTCTTC. The rearrangement joins TRBV28 to TRBJ2-1; 11 nucleotides align to TRBD2. The CDR3 has 15 residues. CDR1 and CDR2 (germline): MDHEN, SYDVKM. V trimming: 8 bases; J trimming: 1 base; junction bases outside the gene matches: 4.

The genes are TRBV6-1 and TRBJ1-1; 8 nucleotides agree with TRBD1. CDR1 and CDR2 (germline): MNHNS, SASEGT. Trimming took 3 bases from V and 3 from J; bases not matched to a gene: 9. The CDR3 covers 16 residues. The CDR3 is CASSDQDRGGDTEAFF. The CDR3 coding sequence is TGTGCCAGCAGTGACCAAGACAGGGGAGGGGACACTGAAGCTTTCTTT.

The CDR3 loop reads CASSSRLGRNEQYF. The CDR3 region has the DNA TGTGCCAGCAGCTCCCGACTAGGGAGGAACGAGCAGTACTTC. The chain combines TRBV7-8 with TRBJ2-7; perhaps TRBD2 as D (6 bases). The CDR3 is 14 amino acids. The germline V and J ends were trimmed by 4 bases and 5 bases, with 15 bases remaining between them. The germline CDR1 and CDR2 sequences are SGHVS and FQNEAQ.

The DNA for the CDR3 is TGTGCCATCATGGGAACTGGGAGCGGGAGGGCCCCAGATACGCAGTATTTT. Translated, it gives CAIMGTGSGRAPDTQYF. V usage is TRBV10-3 and J usage is TRBJ2-3, with 10 positions matching TRBD2. V gave up 7 bases and J gave up 4 bases; unmatched junction bases: 14. This CDR3 has 17 amino acids. Germline V gene data show CDR1 as ENHRY and CDR2 as SYGVKD.

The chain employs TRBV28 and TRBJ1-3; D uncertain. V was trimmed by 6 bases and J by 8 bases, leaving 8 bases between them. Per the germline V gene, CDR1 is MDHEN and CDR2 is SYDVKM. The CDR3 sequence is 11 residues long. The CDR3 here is CASRVIDTIYF. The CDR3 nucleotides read TGTGCCAGCAGGGTTATAGACACCATATATTTT.

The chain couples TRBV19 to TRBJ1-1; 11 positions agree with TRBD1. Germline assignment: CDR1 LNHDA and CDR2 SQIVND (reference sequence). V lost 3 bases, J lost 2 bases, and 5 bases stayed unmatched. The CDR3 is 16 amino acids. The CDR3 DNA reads TGTGCCAGTAGTATGGGACAGGGGGGCCCTAACACTGAAGCTTTCTTT. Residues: CASSMGQGGPNTEAFF.

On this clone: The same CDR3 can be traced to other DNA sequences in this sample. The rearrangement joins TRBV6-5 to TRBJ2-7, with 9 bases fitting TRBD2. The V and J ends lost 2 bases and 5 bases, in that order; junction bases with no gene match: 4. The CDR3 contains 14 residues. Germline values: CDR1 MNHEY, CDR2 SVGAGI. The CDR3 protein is CASSYGGRVNEQYF. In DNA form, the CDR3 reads TGTGCCAGCAGTTACGGCGGGAGGGTGAACGAGCAGTACTTC.

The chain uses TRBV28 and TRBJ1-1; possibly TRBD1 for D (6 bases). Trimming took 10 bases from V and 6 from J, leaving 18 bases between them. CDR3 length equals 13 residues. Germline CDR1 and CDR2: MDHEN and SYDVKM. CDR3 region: CATQPGGGPEAFF. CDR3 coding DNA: TGTGCCACCCAGCCGGGGGGGGGCCCTGAAGCTTTCTTT.

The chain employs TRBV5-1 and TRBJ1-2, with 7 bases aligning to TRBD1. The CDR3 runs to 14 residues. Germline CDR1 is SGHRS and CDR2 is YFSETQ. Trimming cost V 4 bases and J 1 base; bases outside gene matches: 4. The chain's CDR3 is CASSGGTVNYGYTF. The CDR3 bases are TGCGCCAGCAGCGGGGGGACAGTTAACTATGGCTACACCTTC. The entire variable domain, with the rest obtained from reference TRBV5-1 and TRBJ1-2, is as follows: KAGVTQTPRYLIKTRGQQVTLSCSPISGHRSVSWYQQTPGQGLQFLFEYFSETQRNKGNFPGRFSGRQFSNSRSEMNVSTLELGDSALYLCASSGGTVNYGYTFGSGTRLTVV.

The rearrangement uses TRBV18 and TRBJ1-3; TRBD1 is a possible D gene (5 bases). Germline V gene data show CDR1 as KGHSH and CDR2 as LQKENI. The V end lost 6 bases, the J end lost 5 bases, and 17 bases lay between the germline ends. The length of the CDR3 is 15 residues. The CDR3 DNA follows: TGTGCCAGCTCGTCATTACGGGGGTCCCGAAACACCATATATTTT. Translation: CASSSLRGSRNTIYF.

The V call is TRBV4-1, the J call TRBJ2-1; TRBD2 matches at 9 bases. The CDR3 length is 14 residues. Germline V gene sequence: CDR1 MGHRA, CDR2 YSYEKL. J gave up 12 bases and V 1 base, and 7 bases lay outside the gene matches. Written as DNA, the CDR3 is TGCGCCAGCAGCCAAGGGATTAGCGGGAGATGGCAGTTCTTC. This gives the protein CASSQGISGRWQFF.

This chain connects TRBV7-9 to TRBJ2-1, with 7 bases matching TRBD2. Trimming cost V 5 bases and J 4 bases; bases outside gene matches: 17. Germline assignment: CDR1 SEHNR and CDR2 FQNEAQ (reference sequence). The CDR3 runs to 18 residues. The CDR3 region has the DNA TGTGCCAGCAGCCAAGCTTATGGGCTAGCGGAAACGTACAATGAGCAGTTCTTC. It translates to CASSQAYGLAETYNEQFF.